This is a list of T cell receptor beta chains from one sample in a study of cytomegalovirus exposure and HLA in healthy donors. The table came from immunoSEQ multiplex PCR; TCRdb's copy has only in-frame clones and leaves some out. The sample shows 200,000 to 250,000 clones, around four fifths of them seen only once. Sequenced sample: PBMCs. The receptors here all came from a woman aged 40 to 55 in good health and CMV-seronegative. Both conserved end residues are part of each CDR3. A D gene is named only where the DNA matches it firmly. Rows give clone size only sometimes, using once, few, many, or a class for an expanded clone.

TRBD2	TRBV28	TRBJ2-1	few	CASSPGLAREQFF	TGTGCCAGCAGTCCTGGACTAGCGAGGGAGCAGTTCTTC
-	TRBV28	TRBJ2-7	-	CASSPQLGTYEQYF	TGTGCCAGCAGTCCCCAACTAGGGACCTACGAGCAGTACTTC
TRBD1	TRBV7-8	TRBJ1-1	-	CASSGNRGRSTEAFF	TGTGCCAGCAGCGGCAACAGGGGGCGGAGCACTGAAGCTTTCTTT
-	TRBV28	TRBJ1-3	-	CASTEVRFSGNTIYF	TGTGCCAGCACTGAGGTCCGTTTCTCTGGAAACACCATATATTTT
-	TRBV5-4	TRBJ2-2	-	CASSAQAGELFF	TGTGCCAGCAGCGCACAGGCCGGGGAGCTGTTTTTT
TRBD1	TRBV2	TRBJ2-7	few	CASSGLGTGRYEQYF	TGTGCCAGCAGTGGGCTGGGGACAGGGAGGTACGAGCAGTACTTC
TRBD1	TRBV30	TRBJ2-5	-	CAWSFGTGLETQYF	TGTGCCTGGAGTTTCGGGACAGGGTTGGAGACCCAGTACTTC
-	TRBV7-9	TRBJ2-5	-	CASRAGHEETQYF	TGTGCCAGCAGGGCGGGGCATGAAGAGACCCAGTACTTC
-	TRBV5-4	TRBJ2-5	-	CASSLRQQETQYF	TGTGCCAGCAGCTTGCGACAGCAAGAGACCCAGTACTTC
-	TRBV5-8	TRBJ2-5	-	CASSLGQSPYQETQYF	TGTGCCAGCAGCTTGGGGCAGTCCCCTTACCAAGAGACCCAGTACTTC
-	TRBV6-6	TRBJ1-1	-	CASSYSSSGVNTEAFF	TGTGCCAGCAGTTACTCTTCGAGCGGAGTGAACACTGAAGCTTTCTTT
TRBD1	TRBV30	TRBJ1-1	-	CAWILQGGSTEAFF	TGTGCCTGGATATTACAGGGGGGGAGCACTGAAGCTTTCTTT
TRBD1	TRBV7-9	TRBJ2-7	-	CASGTASYEQYF	TGTGCCAGCGGGACAGCGAGCTACGAGCAGTACTTC
-	TRBV6-6	TRBJ1-2	-	CASFNRNYGYTF	TGTGCCAGCTTTAACAGGAACTATGGCTACACCTTC
TRBD1	TRBV27	TRBJ2-7	once	CASSLAGTELYEQYF	TGTGCCAGCAGTTTAGCCGGGACAGAGCTCTACGAGCAGTACTTC
-	TRBV4-3	TRBJ1-2	-	CASSQEFPSGYGYTF	TGCGCCAGCAGCCAAGAGTTCCCAAGCGGCTATGGCTACACCTTC
TRBD1	TRBV14	TRBJ2-7	-	CASSQGQGRYEQYF	TGTGCCAGCAGCCAAGGACAGGGGCGCTACGAGCAGTACTTC
TRBD2	TRBV6-5	TRBJ2-3	-	CASRRASGYTDTQYF	TGTGCCAGCAGAAGGGCTAGCGGATACACAGATACGCAGTATTTT
-	TRBV5-1	TRBJ1-1	-	CASNFAPGDEAFF	TGCGCCAGCAACTTCGCCCCGGGAGATGAAGCTTTCTTT
TRBD1	TRBV28	TRBJ2-7	-	CASSDRESEQYF	TGTGCCAGCAGTGACAGGGAAAGCGAGCAGTACTTC
TRBD1	TRBV29-1	TRBJ1-1	-	CSVDPHRGENTEAFF	TGCAGCGTCGACCCGCACAGGGGGGAGAACACTGAAGCTTTCTTT
TRBD2	TRBV27	TRBJ2-1	-	CASTLKGLAGGFYNEQFF	TGTGCCAGCACCCTAAAAGGGCTAGCGGGGGGATTCTACAATGAGCAGTTCTTC
-	TRBV11-2	TRBJ2-3	-	CASSLRETTDTQYF	TGTGCCAGCAGCTTGCGGGAAACCACAGATACGCAGTATTTT
TRBD1	TRBV2	TRBJ2-2	once	CASRGTGNTGELFF	TGTGCCAGTAGAGGGACAGGGAACACCGGGGAGCTGTTTTTT
-	TRBV18	TRBJ2-7	-	CASSPRGLFAYEQYF	TGTGCCAGCTCACCACGGGGACTTTTCGCCTACGAGCAGTACTTC
TRBD1	TRBV5-1	TRBJ2-2	-	CASSSYRGQNTGELFF	TGCGCCAGCAGCTCCTACAGGGGGCAGAACACCGGGGAGCTGTTTTTT
TRBD2	TRBV6-5	TRBJ2-1	-	CASSERGTYNEQFF	TGTGCCAGCAGTGAGCGGGGAACCTACAATGAGCAGTTCTTC
-	TRBV28	TRBJ1-5	-	CASSFGRWGSQPQHF	TGTGCCAGCAGTTTTGGGAGGTGGGGGAGTCAGCCCCAGCATTTT
-	TRBV28	TRBJ2-5	-	CATESGGTVGTQYF	TGTGCCACGGAAAGTGGGGGGACAGTGGGGACCCAGTACTTC
TRBD2	TRBV5-1	TRBJ2-7	few	CASKVTSGSYEQYF	TGCGCCAGCAAGGTCACTAGCGGGAGCTACGAGCAGTACTTC
-	TRBV6-1	TRBJ1-1	-	CASIITVNTEAFF	TGTGCCAGCATTATAACGGTTAACACTGAAGCTTTCTTT
-	TRBV7-9	TRBJ2-7	-	CASSLAGGSLPYEQYF	TGTGCCAGCAGCTTAGCGGGCGGGTCCCTGCCCTACGAGCAGTACTTC
TRBD2	TRBV5-1	TRBJ2-4	few	CASSRGGYEGIGYENIQYF	TGCGCCAGCAGCCGCGGGGGATACGAAGGGATAGGGTACGAAAACATTCAGTACTTC